Shown below are 18 T cell receptor beta chains from a single sample sequenced in a study of cytomegalovirus exposure and HLA in healthy donors. The primer mix had 60 Vbeta and 13 Jbeta primers. Assay: immunoSEQ multiplex PCR; the TCRdb copy retains only in-frame clones and omits some. This sample's table has more than 200,000 clones. Specimen: PBMCs. These receptors were taken from a woman aged 25 to 39 in good health and CMV-seropositive.

CDR3 loop: CSVDRGDTDTQYF. CDR3 DNA sequence: TGCAGCGTCGACAGGGGGGACACAGATACGCAGTATTTT. The genes are TRBV29-1 and TRBJ2-3; 9 nucleotides match TRBD1. CDR3 length: 13 amino acids. Per the germline V gene, CDR1 is SQVTM and CDR2 is ANQGSEA. J lost 2 bases, V lost 6 bases, and 3 bases had no gene match.

V gene TRBV7-2 combines with J gene TRBJ2-1; 7 nucleotides agree with TRBD2. V lost 4 bases to trimming and J lost 0 bases; unmatched junction nucleotides: 6. The CDR3 is made up of 16 amino acids. Per germline, CDR1 SGHTA and CDR2 FQGNSA. The CDR3 region is CASSSWGGGSYNEQFF. The CDR3 DNA is TGTGCCAGCAGCTCATGGGGCGGGGGCTCCTACAATGAGCAGTTCTTC.

V usage is TRBV28 and J usage is TRBJ1-5, with D uncertain. Germline V gene data show CDR1 as MDHEN and CDR2 as SYDVKM. V shed 6 bases and J shed 7 bases, with 10 bases lying between them. The CDR3 is 12 amino acids. CDR3 amino acids: CASRAGWQPQHF. In nucleotides, the CDR3 is TGTGCCAGCAGGGCAGGATGGCAGCCCCAGCATTTT. Based on the CDR3 plus reference TRBV28 and TRBJ1-5, the full variable domain is DVKVTQSSRYLVKRTGEKVFLECVQDMDHENMFWYRQDPGLGLRLIYFSYDVKMKEKGDIPEGYSVSREKKERFSLILESASTNQTSMYLCASRAGWQPQHFGDGTRLSIL.

The gene calls are TRBV7-8 and TRBJ2-7; TRBD1 is a possible D gene (5 bases). CDR1 and CDR2 (germline): SGHVS, FQNEAQ. The CDR3 has 15 residues. The V end lost 1 base, the J end lost 3 bases, and 13 bases lay between the germline ends. Written as DNA, the CDR3 is TGTGCCAGCAGCTTAGAAGGGGCCTATATCTACGAGCAGTACTTC. This codes for CASSLEGAYIYEQYF. Variable domain in full (rest from reference TRBV7-8 and TRBJ2-7): GAGVSQSPRYKVAKRGQDVALRCDPISGHVSLFWYQQALGQGPEFLTYFQNEAQLDKSGLPSDRFFAERPEGSVSTLKIQRTQQEDSAVYLCASSLEGAYIYEQYFGPGTRLTVT.

The chain combines TRBV27 with TRBJ2-3; 11 nucleotides match TRBD2. The CDR3 loop spans 16 amino acids. The V gene's germline CDR1 is MNHEY and CDR2 SMNVEV (reference sequence). V lost 6 bases and J lost 4; bases outside the gene matches: 9. CDR3 loop: CASSPSLAGVADTQYF. The CDR3 nucleotides read TGTGCCAGCAGCCCCTCACTAGCGGGAGTGGCAGATACGCAGTATTTT.

The chain has TRBV7-6 and TRBJ1-4; D is undetermined. The CDR3 consists of 15 residues. The V gene lost 2 bases and the J gene lost 4 bases, with 11 bases spanning the gap. Germline V CDR1 and CDR2: SGHVS, FNYEAQ. The CDR3 sequence is CASSLLTSGNEKLFF. The CDR3 DNA reads as TGTGCCAGCAGCTTACTGACCTCGGGTAATGAAAAACTGTTTTTT.

The chain employs TRBV2 and TRBJ1-2; D gene unclear. Trimming pared 6 bases from V and 13 bases from J, leaving 15 bases between. Germline lookup yields CDR1 SNHLY and CDR2 FYNNEI. This CDR3 is built from 11 residues. The DNA of the CDR3 is TGTGCCAGCAGCTCGTCCGTTGTTAGCACCTTC. It yields the protein CASSSSVVSTF.

The chain has TRBV2 and TRBJ1-1; tentatively, D is TRBD1 (5 bases). This CDR3 comprises 13 residues. V gave up 6 bases and J gave up 5 bases, with 13 bases separating them. Germline V gene data show CDR1 as SNHLY and CDR2 as FYNNEI. This CDR3 reads CASRMAGLTEAFF. Here the CDR3 DNA reads TGTGCCAGCAGGATGGCAGGGTTGACTGAAGCTTTCTTT.

The rearrangement uses TRBV2 and TRBJ2-1; the match to TRBD2 covers 10 bases. The CDR3 is made up of 16 amino acids. J was trimmed by 6 bases and V by 8 bases; bases with no gene match: 13. Germline V gene data show CDR1 as SNHLY and CDR2 as FYNNEI. The DNA of the CDR3 is TGTGCCAGCGGAGGGCAGCGGGAGGGTACGGCCAATGAGCAGTTCTTC. This sequence encodes CASGGQREGTANEQFF.

This chain links TRBV27 with TRBJ1-1; no clear D. This CDR3 contains 15 residues. Trimming stripped 7 bases from V and 1 base from J, with 16 bases between. CDR1 is MNHEY and CDR2 is SMNVEV in the germline V gene (reference sequence). The CDR3 DNA reads TGTGCCAGCATCCCGGGAGTGGGGAAGAACACTGAAGCTTTCTTT. Residues: CASIPGVGKNTEAFF.

The CDR3 DNA reads as TGCGCCAGCAGTGGGACAGGACTTAGCTCTGGAAACACCATATATTTT. The encoded protein is CASSGTGLSSGNTIYF. V and J are TRBV10-1 and TRBJ1-3; 7 bases are a match to TRBD1. Germline values: CDR1 WNHNN, CDR2 SYGVQD (reference sequence). CDR3 length: 16 residues. J gave up 0 bases and V 4 bases, and 6 bases lay outside the gene matches.

The chain uses TRBV30 and TRBJ2-2; possible D gene TRBD1, 6 bases. Germline CDR1 GTSNPN, CDR2 SVGIG (reference sequence). The CDR3 consists of 13 residues. The germline V and J ends were trimmed by 3 bases and 5 bases, with 10 bases remaining between them. The CDR3: CAWRRGGTGELFF. The CDR3 DNA sequence: TGTGCCTGGAGAAGAGGGGGTACCGGGGAGCTGTTTTTT.

The chain is built from TRBV14 and TRBJ1-3; 7 nucleotides match TRBD1. This CDR3 region has 16 residues. Germline CDR1 and CDR2: SGHDN and FVKESK. The J segment lost 0 bases and the V segment lost 3 bases, leaving 5 bases of the junction unmatched. CDR3 bases: TGTGCCAGCAGCCAGAGGGACAGCCGCTCTGGAAACACCATATATTTT. This gives the protein CASSQRDSRSGNTIYF.

The chain's CDR3 is CASSRSGIAEQFF. CDR3 bases: TGTGCCAGCAGCCGTAGCGGGATAGCTGAGCAGTTCTTC. This rearrangement joins TRBV9 to TRBJ2-1; 8 positions match TRBD2. Germline V gives CDR1 SGDLS, CDR2 YYNGEE. The CDR3 loop spans 13 amino acids. V shed 4 bases, J shed 9 bases, and the junction held 6 bases outside the gene matches.

This chain links TRBV7-2 with TRBJ2-2, with 9 bases fitting TRBD2. The V gene end was trimmed by 1 base and the J gene end by 4 bases; junction bases not matched to a gene: 1. The germline V gene has CDR1 SGHTA and CDR2 FQGNSA. The CDR3 is 15 residues long. As DNA, the CDR3 is TGTGCCAGCAGCTTAGGTAGCGGGGGCACCGGGGAGCTGTTTTTT. Translating gives CASSLGSGGTGELFF. The full variable domain, in which reference TRBV7-2 and TRBJ2-2 provide the parts outside the CDR3, is GAGVSQSPSNKVTEKGKDVELRCDPISGHTALYWYRQSLGQGLEFLIYFQGNSAPDKSGLPSDRFSAERTGGSVSTLTIQRTQQEDSAVYLCASSLGSGGTGELFFGEGSRLTVL.

J is TRBJ2-1 and V is TRBV15; 8 nucleotides line up with TRBD2. Germline V gene data show CDR1 as LNHNV and CDR2 as YYDKDF (reference sequence). V gave up 7 bases and J gave up 0 bases; unmatched junction bases: 8. The CDR3 consists of 16 residues. The CDR3 here is CATTQAGVPSYNEQFF. CDR3 coding DNA: TGTGCCACCACCCAAGCGGGAGTCCCCTCCTACAATGAGCAGTTCTTC. Filled out from reference TRBV15 and TRBJ2-1, the complete variable domain reads DAMVIQNPRYQVTQFGKPVTLSCSQTLNHNVMYWYQQKSSQAPKLLFHYYDKDFNNEADTPDNFQSRRPNTSFCFLDIRSPGLGDTAMYLCATTQAGVPSYNEQFFGPGTRLTVL.

The gene calls are TRBV6-1 and TRBJ1-2; 7 nucleotides match TRBD1. Germline assignment: CDR1 MNHNS and CDR2 SASEGT. V lost 7 bases to trimming and J lost 3 bases; unmatched junction nucleotides: 5. The length of the CDR3 is 13 residues. CDR3 loop: CASTGGIYYGYTF. CDR3 nucleotide sequence: TGTGCCAGCACAGGGGGGATCTACTATGGCTACACCTTC.

The chain joins TRBV5-4 to TRBJ2-5, with D possibly TRBD1 on 6 matching bases. CDR3 length: 15 amino acids. The germline CDR1 and CDR2 sequences are SGHNT and YYREEE (reference sequence). V was trimmed by 0 bases and J by 10 bases, leaving 19 bases between them. The CDR3 protein is CASSLDNNRDRDQYF. The CDR3 DNA follows: TGTGCCAGCAGCTTGGATAATAACAGGGACCGAGACCAGTACTTC.